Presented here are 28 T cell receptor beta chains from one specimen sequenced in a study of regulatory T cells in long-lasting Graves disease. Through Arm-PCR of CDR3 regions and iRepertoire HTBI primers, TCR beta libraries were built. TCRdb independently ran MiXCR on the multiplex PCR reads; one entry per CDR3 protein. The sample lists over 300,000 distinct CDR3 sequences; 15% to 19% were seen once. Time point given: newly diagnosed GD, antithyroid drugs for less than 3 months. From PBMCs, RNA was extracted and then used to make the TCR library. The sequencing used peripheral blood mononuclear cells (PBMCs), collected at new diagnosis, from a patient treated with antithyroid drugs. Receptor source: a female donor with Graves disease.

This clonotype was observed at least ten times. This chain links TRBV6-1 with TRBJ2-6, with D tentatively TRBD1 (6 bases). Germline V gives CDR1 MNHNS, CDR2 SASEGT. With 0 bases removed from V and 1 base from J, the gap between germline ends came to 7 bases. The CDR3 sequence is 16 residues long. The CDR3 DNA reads TGTGCCAGCAGTGAAGCCCAGGGGTCTGGGGCCAACGTCCTGACTTTC. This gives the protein CASSEAQGSGANVLTF.

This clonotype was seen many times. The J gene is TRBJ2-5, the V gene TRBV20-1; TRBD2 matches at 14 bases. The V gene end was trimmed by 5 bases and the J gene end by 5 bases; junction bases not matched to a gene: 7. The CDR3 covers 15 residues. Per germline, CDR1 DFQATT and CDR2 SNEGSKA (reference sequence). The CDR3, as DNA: TGCAGTGCTCCGACTAGCGGGAGGGCCGGCGAGACCCAGTACTTC. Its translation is CSAPTSGRAGETQYF.

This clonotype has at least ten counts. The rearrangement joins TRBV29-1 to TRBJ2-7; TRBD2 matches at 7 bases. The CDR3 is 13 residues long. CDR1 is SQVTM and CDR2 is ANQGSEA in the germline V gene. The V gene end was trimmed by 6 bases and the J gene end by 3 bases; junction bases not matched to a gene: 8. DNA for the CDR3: TGCAGCGTGGGCTCGGGAGGTGGCTACGAGCAGTACTTC. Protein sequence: CSVGSGGGYEQYF.

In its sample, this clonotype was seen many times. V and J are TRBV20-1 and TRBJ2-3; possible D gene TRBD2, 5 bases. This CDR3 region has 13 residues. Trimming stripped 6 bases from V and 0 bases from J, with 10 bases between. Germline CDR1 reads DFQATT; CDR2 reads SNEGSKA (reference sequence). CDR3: CSAPLGSTDTQYF. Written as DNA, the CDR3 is TGCAGTGCCCCACTAGGAAGCACAGATACGCAGTATTTT.

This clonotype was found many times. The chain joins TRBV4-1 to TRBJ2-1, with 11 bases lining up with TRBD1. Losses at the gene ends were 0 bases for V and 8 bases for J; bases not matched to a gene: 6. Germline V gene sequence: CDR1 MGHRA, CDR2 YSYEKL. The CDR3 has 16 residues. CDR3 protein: CASSQDRTGGWHEQFF. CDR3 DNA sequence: TGCGCCAGCAGCCAAGATAGGACAGGGGGCTGGCATGAGCAGTTCTTC.

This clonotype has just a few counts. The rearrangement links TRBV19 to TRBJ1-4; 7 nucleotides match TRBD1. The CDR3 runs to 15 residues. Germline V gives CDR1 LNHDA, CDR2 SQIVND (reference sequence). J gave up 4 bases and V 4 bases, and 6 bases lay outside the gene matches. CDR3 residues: CASSSQGQLNEKLFF. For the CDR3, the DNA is TGTGCCAGTAGTAGCCAGGGACAGCTTAATGAAAAACTGTTTTTT.

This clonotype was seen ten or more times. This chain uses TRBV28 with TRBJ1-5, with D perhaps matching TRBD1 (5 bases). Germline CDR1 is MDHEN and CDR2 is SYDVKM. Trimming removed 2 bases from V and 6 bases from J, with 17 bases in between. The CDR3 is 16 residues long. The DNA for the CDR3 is TGTGCCAGCAGTTTACCGGGCCCGGGAGGGGTTCAGCCCCAGCATTTT. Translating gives CASSLPGPGGVQPQHF.

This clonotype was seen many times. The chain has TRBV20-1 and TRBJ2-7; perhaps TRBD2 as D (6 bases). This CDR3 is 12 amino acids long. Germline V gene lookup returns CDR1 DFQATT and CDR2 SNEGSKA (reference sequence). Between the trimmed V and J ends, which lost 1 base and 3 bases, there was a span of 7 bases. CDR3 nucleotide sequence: TGCAGTGCTAGAGGACTAGACTACGAGCAGTACTTC. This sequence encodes CSARGLDYEQYF.

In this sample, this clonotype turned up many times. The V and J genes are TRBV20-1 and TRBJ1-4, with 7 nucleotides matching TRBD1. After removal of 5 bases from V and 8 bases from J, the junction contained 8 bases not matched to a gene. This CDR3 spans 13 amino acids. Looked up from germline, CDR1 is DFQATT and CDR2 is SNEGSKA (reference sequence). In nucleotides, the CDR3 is TGCAGTGCTCAAAAGGGGGCCGAGGAAAAACTGTTTTTT. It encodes CSAQKGAEEKLFF.

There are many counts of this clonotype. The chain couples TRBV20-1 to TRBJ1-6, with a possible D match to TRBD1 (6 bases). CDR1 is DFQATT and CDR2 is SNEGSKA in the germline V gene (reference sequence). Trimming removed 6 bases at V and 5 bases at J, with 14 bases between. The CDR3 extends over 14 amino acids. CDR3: CSAGGGGNNSPLHF. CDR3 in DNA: TGCAGTGCCGGAGGAGGGGGAAATAATTCACCCCTCCACTTT.

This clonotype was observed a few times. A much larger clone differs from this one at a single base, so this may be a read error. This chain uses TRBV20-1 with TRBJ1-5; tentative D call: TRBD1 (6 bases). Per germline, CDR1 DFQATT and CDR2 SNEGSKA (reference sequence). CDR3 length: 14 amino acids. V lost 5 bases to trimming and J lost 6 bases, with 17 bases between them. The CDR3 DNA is TGCAGTGCTGTAACAGGGATGGCGGGTCAGCCCCAGCATTTT. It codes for CSAVTGMAGQPQHF.

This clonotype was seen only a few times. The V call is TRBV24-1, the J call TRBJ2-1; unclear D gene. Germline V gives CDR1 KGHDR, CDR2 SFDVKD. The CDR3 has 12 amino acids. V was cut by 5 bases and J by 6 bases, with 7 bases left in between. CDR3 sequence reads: CATSGHLNEQFF. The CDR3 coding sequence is TGTGCCACCAGTGGACACCTCAATGAGCAGTTCTTC.

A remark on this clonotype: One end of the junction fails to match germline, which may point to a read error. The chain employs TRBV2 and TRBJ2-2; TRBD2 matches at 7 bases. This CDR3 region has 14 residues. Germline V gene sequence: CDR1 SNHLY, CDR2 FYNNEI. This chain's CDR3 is CASSPGGNTGEPFF. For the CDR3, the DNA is TGTGCCAGCAGCCCCGGGGGGAACACCGGGGAGCCGTTTTTT.

The CDR3 spells CATSDYRGGGVNEQFF. The CDR3 DNA reads TGTGCCACCAGTGATTACAGGGGCGGAGGAGTGAATGAGCAGTTCTTC. J is TRBJ2-1 and V is TRBV24-1; 7 bases line up with TRBD1. The CDR3 consists of 16 residues. The V gene end was trimmed by 2 bases and the J gene end by 7 bases; junction bases not matched to a gene: 10. The germline V gene encodes CDR1 KGHDR and CDR2 SFDVKD.

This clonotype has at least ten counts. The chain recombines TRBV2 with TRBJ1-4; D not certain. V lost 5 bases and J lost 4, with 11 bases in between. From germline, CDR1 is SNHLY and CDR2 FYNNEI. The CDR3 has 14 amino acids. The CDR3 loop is CASSPDGVNEKLFF. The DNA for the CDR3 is TGTGCCAGCAGTCCGGACGGGGTTAATGAAAAACTGTTTTTT.

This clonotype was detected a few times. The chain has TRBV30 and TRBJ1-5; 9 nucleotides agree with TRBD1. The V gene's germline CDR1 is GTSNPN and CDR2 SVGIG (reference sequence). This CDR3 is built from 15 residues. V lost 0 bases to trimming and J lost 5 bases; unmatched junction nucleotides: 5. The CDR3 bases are TGTGCCTGGAGTGTAACCGGACAGGGGTATCAGCCCCAGCATTTT. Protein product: CAWSVTGQGYQPQHF.

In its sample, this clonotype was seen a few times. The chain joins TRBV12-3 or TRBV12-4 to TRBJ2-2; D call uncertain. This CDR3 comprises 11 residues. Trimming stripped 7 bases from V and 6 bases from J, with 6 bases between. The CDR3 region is CASKDPGELFF. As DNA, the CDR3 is TGTGCCAGCAAAGATCCCGGGGAGCTGTTTTTT.

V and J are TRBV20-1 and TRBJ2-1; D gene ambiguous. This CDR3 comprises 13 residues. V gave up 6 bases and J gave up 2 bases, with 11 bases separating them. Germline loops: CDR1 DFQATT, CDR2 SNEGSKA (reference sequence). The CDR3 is CSAVRSTYNEQFF. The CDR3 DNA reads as TGCAGTGCCGTGCGAAGCACCTACAATGAGCAGTTCTTC.

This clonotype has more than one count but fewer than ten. This CDR3 is CASSVDSGSHNEQFF. The CDR3 DNA sequence: TGTGCCAGCAGCGTAGATAGCGGGTCCCACAATGAGCAGTTCTTC. The rearrangement joins TRBV9 to TRBJ2-1; 7 bases line up with TRBD2. Germline CDR1 is SGDLS and CDR2 is YYNGEE. CDR3 size: 15 residues. V trimming: 0 bases; J trimming: 5 bases; junction bases outside the gene matches: 5.

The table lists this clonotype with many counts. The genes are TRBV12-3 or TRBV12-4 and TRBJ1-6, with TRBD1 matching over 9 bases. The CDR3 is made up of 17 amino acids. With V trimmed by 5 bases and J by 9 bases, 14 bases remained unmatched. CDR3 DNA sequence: TGTGCCAGCAGTCCTTCACCGCAGGGACAGGGTGCTTCACCCCTCCACTTT. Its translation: CASSPSPQGQGASPLHF.

The CDR3 DNA reads as TGTGCCACTGCGGGGAGGACTAGCGGTCCCTCCTACAATGAGCAGTTCTTC. Protein product: CATAGRTSGPSYNEQFF. The chain employs TRBV10-3 and TRBJ2-1, with TRBD2 matching 10 bases. Germline trimming cut 10 bases from V and 0 bases from J; bases unmatched to any gene: 12. The CDR3 consists of 17 residues. CDR1 is ENHRY, CDR2 SYGVKD, per germline.

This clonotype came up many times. This CDR3 is CSVNGGTQGRTDTQYF. DNA for the CDR3: TGCAGCGTTAACGGGGGAACTCAGGGACGCACAGATACGCAGTATTTT. The V and J genes are TRBV29-1 and TRBJ2-3, with D perhaps matching TRBD2 (6 bases). CDR1 and CDR2 from the germline V gene are SQVTM and ANQGSEA. The ends were cut back, 5 bases at V and 1 base at J, with 19 bases in the middle. This CDR3 is 16 amino acids long.

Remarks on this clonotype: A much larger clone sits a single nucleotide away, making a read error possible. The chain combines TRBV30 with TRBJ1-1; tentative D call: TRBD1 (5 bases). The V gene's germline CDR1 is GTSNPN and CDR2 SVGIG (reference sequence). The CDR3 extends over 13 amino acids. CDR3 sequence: CAWSGGGFTGAFF. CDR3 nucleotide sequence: TGTGCCTGGAGTGGGGGGGGATTCACTGGAGCTTTCTTT.

In DNA, the CDR3 is TGTGCCAGCAGTGTAAAGCGGGGCAGGGGAGCTGAAGCTTTCTTT. This sequence encodes CASSVKRGRGAEAFF. The chain employs TRBV2 and TRBJ1-1; maybe TRBD1 (6 bases). The V end lost 4 bases, the J end lost 6 bases, and 18 bases lay between the germline ends. The CDR3 length is 15 residues. The germline gives CDR1 SNHLY, CDR2 FYNNEI.

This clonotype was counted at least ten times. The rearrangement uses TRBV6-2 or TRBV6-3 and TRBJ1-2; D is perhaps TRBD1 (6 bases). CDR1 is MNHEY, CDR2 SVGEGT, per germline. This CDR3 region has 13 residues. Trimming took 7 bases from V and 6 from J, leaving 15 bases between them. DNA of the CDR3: TGTGCCAGCACCCTAGCTGGGGGGCATGGCTACACCTTC. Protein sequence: CASTLAGGHGYTF.

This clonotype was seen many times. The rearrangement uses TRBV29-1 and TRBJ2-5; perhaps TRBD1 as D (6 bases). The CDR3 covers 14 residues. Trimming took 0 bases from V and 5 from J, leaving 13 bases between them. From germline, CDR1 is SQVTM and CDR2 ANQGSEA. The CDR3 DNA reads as TGCAGCGTTGAAGAGAACAGGGTTTTCGAGACCCAGTACTTC. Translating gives CSVEENRVFETQYF.

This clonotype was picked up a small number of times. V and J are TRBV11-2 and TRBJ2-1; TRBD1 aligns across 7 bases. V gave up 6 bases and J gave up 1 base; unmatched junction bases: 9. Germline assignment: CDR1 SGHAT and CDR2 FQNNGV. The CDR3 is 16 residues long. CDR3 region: CASSLRQGPSYNEQFF. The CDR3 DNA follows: TGTGCCAGCAGTTTGAGACAGGGCCCTTCCTACAATGAGCAGTTCTTC.

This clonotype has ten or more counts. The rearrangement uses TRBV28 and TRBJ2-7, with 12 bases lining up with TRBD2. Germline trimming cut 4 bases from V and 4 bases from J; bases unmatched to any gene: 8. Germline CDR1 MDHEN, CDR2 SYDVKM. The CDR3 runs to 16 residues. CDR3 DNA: TGTGCCAGCAGTTCCCCGGCTGGACTAGCGGGATACGAGCAGTACTTC. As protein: CASSSPAGLAGYEQYF. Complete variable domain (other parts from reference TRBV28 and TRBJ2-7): DVKVTQSSRYLVKRTGEKVFLECVQDMDHENMFWYRQDPGLGLRLIYFSYDVKMKEKGDIPEGYSVSREKKERFSLILESASTNQTSMYLCASSSPAGLAGYEQYFGPGTRLTVT.